This paragraph reports one T cell receptor beta chain. The target antigen is unknown. These data come from a study of cytomegalovirus exposure and HLA in healthy donors. General observations from the study: Prior analysis indicated that the majority of TCR beta V segments exhibited productivity approximately 90% or approximately 30% of the time.

60 Vbeta and 13 Jbeta primers were used in PCR. The protocol was immunoSEQ multiplex PCR, while the TCRdb copy is restricted to in-frame clones and leaves out a portion. The data contain over 110,000 clones, more than 75% of them singletons. Sequenced material: PBMCs. The TCR sequence derives from a woman aged 40 to 49 in good health and CMV-seropositive.

The CDR3 here is CASSLALASYNEQFF. The CDR3 DNA is TGTGCCAGCAGTCTGGCACTAGCTTCCTACAATGAGCAGTTCTTC. This chain links TRBV6-1 with TRBJ2-1; possible D gene TRBD2, 6 bases. Germline-derived CDR1 and CDR2 are MNHNS and SASEGT. There are 15 residues in the CDR3. The V gene lost 5 bases and the J gene lost 1 base, with 12 bases spanning the gap.